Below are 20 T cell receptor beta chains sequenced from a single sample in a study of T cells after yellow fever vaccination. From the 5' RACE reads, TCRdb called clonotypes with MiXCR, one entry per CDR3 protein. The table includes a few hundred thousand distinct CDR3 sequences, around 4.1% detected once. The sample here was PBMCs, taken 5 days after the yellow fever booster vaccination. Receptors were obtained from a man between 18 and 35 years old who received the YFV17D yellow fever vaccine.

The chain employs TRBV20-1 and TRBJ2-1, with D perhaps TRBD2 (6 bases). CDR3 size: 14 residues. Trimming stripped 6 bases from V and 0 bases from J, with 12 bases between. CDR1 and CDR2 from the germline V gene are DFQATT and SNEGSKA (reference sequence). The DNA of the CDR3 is TGCAGTGCGGAGGGTAAAATCTCCTACAATGAGCAGTTCTTC. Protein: CSAEGKISYNEQFF.

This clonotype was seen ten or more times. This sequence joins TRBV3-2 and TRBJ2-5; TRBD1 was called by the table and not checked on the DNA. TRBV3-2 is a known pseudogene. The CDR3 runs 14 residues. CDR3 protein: CASSQAPWGGPQYF. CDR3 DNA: TGTGCCAGCAGCCAAGCCCCCTGGGGGGGACCCCAGTACTTC.

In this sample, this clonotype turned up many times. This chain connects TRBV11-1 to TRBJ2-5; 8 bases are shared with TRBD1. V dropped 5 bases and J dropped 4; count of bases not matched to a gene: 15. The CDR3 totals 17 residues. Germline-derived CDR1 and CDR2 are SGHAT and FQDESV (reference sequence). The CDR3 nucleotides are TGTGCCAGCAGCAAACCGAGAATTGGACAGGGTGGAGAGACCCAGTACTTC. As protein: CASSKPRIGQGGETQYF.

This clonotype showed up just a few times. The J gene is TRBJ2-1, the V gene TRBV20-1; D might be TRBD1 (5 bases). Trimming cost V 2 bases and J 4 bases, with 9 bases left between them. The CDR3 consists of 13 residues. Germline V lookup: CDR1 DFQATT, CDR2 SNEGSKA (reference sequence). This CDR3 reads CSARRTTYNEQFF. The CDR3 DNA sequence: TGCAGTGCTAGAAGGACAACTTACAATGAGCAGTTCTTC.

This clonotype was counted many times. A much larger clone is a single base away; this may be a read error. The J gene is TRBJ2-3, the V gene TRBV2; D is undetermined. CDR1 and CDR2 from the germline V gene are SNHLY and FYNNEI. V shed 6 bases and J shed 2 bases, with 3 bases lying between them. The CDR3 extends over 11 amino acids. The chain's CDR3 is CASRYTDTQYF. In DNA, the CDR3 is TGTGCCAGCAGGTACACAGATACGCAGTATTTT.

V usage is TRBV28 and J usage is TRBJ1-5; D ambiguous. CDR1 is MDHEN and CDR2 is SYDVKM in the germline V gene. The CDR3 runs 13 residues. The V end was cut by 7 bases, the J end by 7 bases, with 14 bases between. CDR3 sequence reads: CASTPGRGQPQHF. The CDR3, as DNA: TGTGCCAGCACTCCCGGACGAGGGCAGCCCCAGCATTTT.

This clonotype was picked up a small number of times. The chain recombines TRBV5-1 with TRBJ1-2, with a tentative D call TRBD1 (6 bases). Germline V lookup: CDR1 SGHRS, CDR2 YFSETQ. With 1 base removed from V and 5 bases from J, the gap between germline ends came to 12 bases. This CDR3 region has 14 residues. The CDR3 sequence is CASSLNSQGYGYTF. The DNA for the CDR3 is TGCGCCAGCAGCTTGAACTCCCAGGGGTATGGCTACACCTTC.

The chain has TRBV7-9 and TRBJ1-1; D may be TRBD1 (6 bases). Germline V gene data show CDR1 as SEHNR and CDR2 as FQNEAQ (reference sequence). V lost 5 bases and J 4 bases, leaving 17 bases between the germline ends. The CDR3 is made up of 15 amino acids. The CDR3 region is CASSPPEGGATEAFF. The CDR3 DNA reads TGTGCCAGCAGCCCCCCGGAGGGGGGTGCCACTGAAGCTTTCTTT.

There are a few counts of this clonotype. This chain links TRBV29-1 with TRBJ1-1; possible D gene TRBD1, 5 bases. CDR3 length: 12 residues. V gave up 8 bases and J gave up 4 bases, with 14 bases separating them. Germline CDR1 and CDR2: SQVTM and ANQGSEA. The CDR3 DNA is TGCAGCAGTCTTGGGGGTGGCACTGAAGCTTTCTTT. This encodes CSSLGGGTEAFF.

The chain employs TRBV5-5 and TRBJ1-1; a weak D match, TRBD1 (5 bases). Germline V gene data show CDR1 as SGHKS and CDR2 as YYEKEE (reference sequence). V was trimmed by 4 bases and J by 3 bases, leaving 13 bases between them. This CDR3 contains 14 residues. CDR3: CASSALGEDTEAFF. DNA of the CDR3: TGTGCCAGCAGCGCCCTGGGGGAGGACACTGAAGCTTTCTTT. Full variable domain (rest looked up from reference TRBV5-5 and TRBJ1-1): DAGVTQSPTHLIKTRGQQVTLRCSPISGHKSVSWYQQVLGQGPQFIFQYYEKEERGRGNFPDRFSARQFPNYSSELNVNALLLGDSALYLCASSALGEDTEAFFGQGTRLTVV.

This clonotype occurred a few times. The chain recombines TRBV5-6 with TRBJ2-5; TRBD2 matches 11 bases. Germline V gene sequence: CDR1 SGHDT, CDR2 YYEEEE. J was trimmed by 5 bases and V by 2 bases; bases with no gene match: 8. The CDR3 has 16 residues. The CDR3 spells CASSLGLAGPRETQYF. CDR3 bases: TGTGCCAGCAGCTTAGGACTAGCGGGCCCACGGGAGACCCAGTACTTC. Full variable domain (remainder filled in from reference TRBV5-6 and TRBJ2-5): DAGVTQSPTHLIKTRGQQVTLRCSPKSGHDTVSWYQQALGQGPQFIFQYYEEEERQRGNFPDRFSGHQFPNYSSELNVNALLLGDSALYLCASSLGLAGPRETQYFGPGTRLLVL.

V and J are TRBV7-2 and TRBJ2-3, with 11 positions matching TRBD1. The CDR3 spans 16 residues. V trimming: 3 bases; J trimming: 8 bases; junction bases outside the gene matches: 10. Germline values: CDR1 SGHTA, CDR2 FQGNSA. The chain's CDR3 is CASSFTGTGGGGTQYF. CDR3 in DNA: TGTGCCAGCAGCTTTACCGGGACAGGGGGAGGTGGTACGCAGTATTTT.

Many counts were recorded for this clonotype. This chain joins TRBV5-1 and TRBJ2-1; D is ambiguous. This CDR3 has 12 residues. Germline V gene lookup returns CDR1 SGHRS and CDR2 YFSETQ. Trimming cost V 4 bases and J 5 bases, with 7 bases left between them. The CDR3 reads CASSDTHNEQFF. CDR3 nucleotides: TGCGCCAGCAGCGACACCCACAATGAGCAGTTCTTC.

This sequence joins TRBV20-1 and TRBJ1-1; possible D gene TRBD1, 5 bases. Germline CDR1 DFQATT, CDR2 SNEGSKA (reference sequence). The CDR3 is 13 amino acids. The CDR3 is CSEGLIGLTEAFF. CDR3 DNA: TGCAGCGAGGGGCTAATCGGACTCACTGAAGCTTTCTTT.

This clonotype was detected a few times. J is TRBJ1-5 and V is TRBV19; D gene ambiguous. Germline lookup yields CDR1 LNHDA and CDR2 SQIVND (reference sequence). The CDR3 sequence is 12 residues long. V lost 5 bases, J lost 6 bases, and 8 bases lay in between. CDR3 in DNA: TGTGCCAGTAGTTTCGGGCCTCAGCCCCAGCATTTT. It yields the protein CASSFGPQPQHF.

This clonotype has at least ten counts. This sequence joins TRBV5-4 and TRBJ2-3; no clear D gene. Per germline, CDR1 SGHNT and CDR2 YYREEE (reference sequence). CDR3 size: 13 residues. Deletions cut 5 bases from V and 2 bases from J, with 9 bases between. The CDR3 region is CASRGRDTDTQYF. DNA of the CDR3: TGTGCCAGCAGGGGAAGGGACACAGATACGCAGTATTTT.

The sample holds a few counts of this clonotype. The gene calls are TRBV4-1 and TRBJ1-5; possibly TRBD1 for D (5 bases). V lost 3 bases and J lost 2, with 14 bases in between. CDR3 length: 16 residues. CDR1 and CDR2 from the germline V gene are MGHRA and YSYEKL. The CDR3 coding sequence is TGCGCCAGCAGCCACGGTCCAGGGCGGCGCAATCAGCCCCAGCATTTT. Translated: CASSHGPGRRNQPQHF.

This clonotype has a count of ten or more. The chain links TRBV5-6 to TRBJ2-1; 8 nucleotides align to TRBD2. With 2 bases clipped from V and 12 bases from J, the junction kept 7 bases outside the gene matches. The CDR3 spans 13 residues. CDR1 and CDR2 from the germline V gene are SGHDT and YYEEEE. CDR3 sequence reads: CASSFSGGPRQFF. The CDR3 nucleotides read TGTGCCAGCAGCTTCAGCGGGGGCCCAAGGCAGTTCTTC.

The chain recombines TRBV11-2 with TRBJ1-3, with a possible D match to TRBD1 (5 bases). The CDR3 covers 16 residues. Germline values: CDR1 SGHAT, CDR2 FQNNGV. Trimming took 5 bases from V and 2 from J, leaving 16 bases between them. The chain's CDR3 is CASSRFDSAAGNTIYF. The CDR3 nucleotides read TGTGCCAGCAGCCGGTTCGACAGCGCAGCTGGAAACACCATATATTTT. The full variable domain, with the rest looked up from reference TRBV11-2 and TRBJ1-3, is EAGVAQSPRYKIIEKRQSVAFWCNPISGHATLYWYQQILGQGPKLLIQFQNNGVVDDSQLPKDRFSAERLKGVDSTLKIQPAKLEDSAVYLCASSRFDSAAGNTIYFGEGSWLTVV.

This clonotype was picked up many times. CDR3 coding DNA: TGTGCCAGCACCTGGGGCGGGGGGGCCTTTGAGCAGTTCTTC. Its protein product is CASTWGGGAFEQFF. The chain joins TRBV7-8 to TRBJ2-1; 9 bases match TRBD2. The trim removed 7 bases at V and 9 bases at J, leaving 10 bases unmatched. The CDR3 contains 14 residues. Germline V CDR1 and CDR2: SGHVS, FQNEAQ.